This TCR beta chain was recorded in a study of T cell clonotyping in hematopoietic cell transplantation. Background on the study: Pretransplant recipient samples were taken after cytoreduction. Study-wide results and limits: Few recipient clonotypes overlapped donors; over 97% were de novo at given depth. Higher Inverse Simpson Index values in graft donor and pretransplant recipient predicted broader posttransplant TCR diversity.

Trimming took 2 bases from V and 3 from J, leaving 23 bases between them. This CDR3 is built from 18 residues. The V gene's germline CDR1 is SEHNR and CDR2 FQNEAQ (reference sequence). In the case of this clone: Its antigen is as yet unknown.

Sequencing was performed with immunoSEQ multiplex PCR; in TCRdb, only in-frame clones are kept and a portion is missing. Among 65,000 to 80,000 clones listed, about 95% were seen once. Regarding time point: recipient sample about 28 days before transplant, after cytoreduction. Here the sequenced sample was peripheral blood mononuclear cells, taken before stem cell transplant. The rearrangement joins TRBV7-9 to TRBJ2-7; no firm D call. This receptor was identified in a woman aged 45-65 years with acute myeloid leukemia. Some clones in this sample may be carry-over from other donors' samples. Here the CDR3 reads CASSLFRAGPQLGYEQYF. CDR3 sequence (DNA): TGTGCCAGCAGCTTATTTAGGGCAGGCCCCCAGTTGGGCTACGAGCAGTACTTC.